The 23 T cell receptor beta chains below were found in one sample sequenced in a study of blood T cells in healthy people across ages. With a J-beta primer mix and a sample-barcoded 5' primer, a second PCR ran 7 to 11 cycles. TCRdb redid the calling of the 5' RACE reads with MiXCR, one entry per CDR3 protein. Among 500,000 to 700,000 distinct CDR3 sequences, under 30% were seen once, and the ten largest hold 15% to 18%. The sample was blood. Receptor source: a woman older than 75 in good health.

This sequence joins TRBV5-5 and TRBJ1-4; D gene unclear. Trimming took 4 bases from V and 0 from J, leaving 10 bases between them. The CDR3 sequence is 15 residues long. Germline V gene sequence: CDR1 SGHKS, CDR2 YYEKEE (reference sequence). CDR3 protein: CASSVHRSTNEKLFF. In DNA, the CDR3 is TGTGCCAGCAGCGTCCACAGATCAACTAATGAAAAACTGTTTTTT.

Of note for this clonotype: With a much larger clone just one base away, this may be a read error. V gene TRBV7-2 combines with J gene TRBJ2-1; D uncertain. The DNA end lines up better with TRBJ2-7; the J call may be wrong. CDR1 SGHTA and CDR2 FQGNSA come from the germline V gene. The CDR3 totals 14 residues. CDR3 nucleotides: TGTGCCAGCAGCCCCCAACAGCTCTACAATGAGCAGTACTTC. This gives the protein CASSPQQLYNEQYF.

This clonotype appeared a few times. A clone one base away is much larger, so this may be a read error. The rearrangement uses TRBV7-3 and TRBJ2-5, with D unclear. Germline CDR1 SGHTA, CDR2 FQGTGA. The V and J ends lost 5 bases and 11 bases respectively, with 21 bases between them. The CDR3 covers 14 residues. The CDR3 reads CASSPSYRHNEQYF. The CDR3 DNA follows: TGTGCCAGCAGCCCATCCTACCGGCACAATGAGCAGTACTTC.

The sample holds many counts of this clonotype. The CDR3 bases are TGCGCCAGCAGCGGGGGGGATTCACCCCTCCACTTT. This sequence encodes CASSGGDSPLHF. This rearrangement joins TRBV4-3 to TRBJ1-6, with D possibly TRBD1 on 5 matching bases. V was shortened by 5 bases and J by 8 bases, with 7 bases between the two germline ends. The CDR3 length is 12 residues. The germline CDR1 and CDR2 sequences are LGHNA and YSLEER.

At least ten counts were recorded for this clonotype. This chain connects TRBV9 to TRBJ2-5; 10 bases are a match to TRBD1. With V trimmed by 2 bases and J by 1 base, 2 bases remained unmatched. The CDR3 spans 15 residues. Per germline, CDR1 SGDLS and CDR2 YYNGEE. CDR3 loop: CASSVGQGTQETQYF. The CDR3 coding sequence is TGTGCCAGCAGCGTGGGACAGGGGACCCAAGAGACCCAGTACTTC.

The chain employs TRBV9 and TRBJ1-1; 7 positions agree with TRBD1. Germline V gene lookup returns CDR1 SGDLS and CDR2 YYNGEE. The length of the CDR3 is 13 residues. J gave up 7 bases and V 3 bases, and 6 bases lay outside the gene matches. CDR3 sequence (DNA): TGTGCCAGCAGCGCCCTTAGGACAGGTGAAGCTTTCTTT. This gives the protein CASSALRTGEAFF.

The sample holds a few counts of this clonotype. The chain combines TRBV20-1 with TRBJ1-1; D uncertain. V dropped 4 bases and J dropped 0 bases, with 6 bases sitting between them. CDR3 length: 12 residues. Germline V lookup: CDR1 DFQATT, CDR2 SNEGSKA (reference sequence). The CDR3, as DNA: TGCAGTGCTAATCAGGTGAACACTGAAGCTTTCTTT. Residues: CSANQVNTEAFF.

The table lists this clonotype with many counts. The chain is built from TRBV27 and TRBJ2-5, with D possibly being TRBD1 or TRBD2 (5 bases each). Deletions cut 2 bases from V and 5 bases from J, with 12 bases between. CDR3 length equals 14 residues. Germline V gene data show CDR1 as MNHEY and CDR2 as SMNVEV (reference sequence). CDR3 residues: CASSLNGGRETQYF. CDR3 DNA sequence: TGTGCCAGCAGTTTAAATGGGGGTCGGGAGACCCAGTACTTC.

The chain has TRBV12-3 or TRBV12-4 and TRBJ1-2, with 7 bases that match TRBD1. J gave up 13 bases and V 3 bases, and 17 bases lay outside the gene matches. This CDR3 is 15 amino acids long. CDR3 nucleotide sequence: TGTGCCAGCAGTTTTGCCCTAGGGGGCGCGAGGTCCATCACCTTC. This codes for CASSFALGGARSITF.

This clonotype was observed at least ten times. J is TRBJ2-1 and V is TRBV6-1, with D unresolved. Germline assignment: CDR1 MNHNS and CDR2 SASEGT. The CDR3 spans 13 residues. V shed 0 bases and J shed 9 bases, with 9 bases lying between them. The CDR3 bases are TGTGCCAGCAGTGAAGCTGGCTACGGTGAGCAGTTCTTC. As protein: CASSEAGYGEQFF.

This clonotype was recorded many times. Here the CDR3 reads CSARALAGSQETQYF. The CDR3 nucleotides are TGCAGTGCTAGAGCGCTAGCGGGGAGCCAAGAGACCCAGTACTTC. V is TRBV20-1 and J is TRBJ2-5; 9 bases map to TRBD2. CDR3 length: 15 amino acids. Germline V gene data show CDR1 as DFQATT and CDR2 as SNEGSKA (reference sequence). With 1 base clipped from V and 1 base from J, the junction kept 4 bases outside the gene matches.

There are many counts of this clonotype. The chain recombines TRBV20-1 with TRBJ2-3; tentative D call: TRBD2 (5 bases). Germline V gene data show CDR1 as DFQATT and CDR2 as SNEGSKA (reference sequence). V dropped 1 base and J dropped 0 bases, with 11 bases sitting between them. The CDR3 is 15 residues long. CDR3 region: CSARAPGISTDTQYF. CDR3 DNA: TGCAGTGCTAGAGCCCCCGGGATTAGCACAGATACGCAGTATTTT.

The chain joins TRBV7-2 to TRBJ2-5; possibly TRBD1 for D (5 bases). Germline-derived CDR1 and CDR2 are SGHTA and FQGNSA. The CDR3 length is 14 residues. Trimming stripped 5 bases from V and 2 bases from J, with 12 bases between. CDR3: CASSPWTPQETQYF. CDR3 coding DNA: TGTGCCAGCAGCCCCTGGACACCTCAAGAGACCCAGTACTTC. The full variable domain, completed using reference TRBV7-2 and TRBJ2-5, is GAGVSQSPSNKVTEKGKDVELRCDPISGHTALYWYRQSLGQGLEFLIYFQGNSAPDKSGLPSDRFSAERTGGSVSTLTIQRTQQEDSAVYLCASSPWTPQETQYFGPGTRLLVL.

This clonotype appeared many times. The chain carries TRBV18 and TRBJ2-7, with no clear D. This CDR3 comprises 16 residues. V was clipped by 5 bases and J by 3 bases, with 20 bases between them. CDR1 and CDR2 from the germline V gene are KGHSH and LQKENI. This CDR3 is CASSAKVQTILYEQYF. For the CDR3, the DNA is TGTGCCAGCTCAGCAAAAGTCCAGACAATCCTCTACGAGCAGTACTTC.

Points on this clonotype: Given a much more abundant clone one base away, this may be a read error. This sequence joins TRBV7-2 and TRBJ2-3; D gene uncertain. The V and J ends lost 2 bases and 8 bases respectively, with 8 bases between them. Germline V CDR1 and CDR2: SGHTA, FQGNSA. The CDR3 loop spans 12 amino acids. CDR3 DNA sequence: TGTGCCAGCAGCTTACACTACGGTACGCAGTATTTT. Translating it yields CASSLHYGTQYF.

This clonotype was recorded at least ten times. The chain combines TRBV7-2 with TRBJ2-7, with D unresolved. V was shortened by 1 base and J by 4 bases, with 5 bases between the two germline ends. CDR1 SGHTA and CDR2 FQGNSA come from the germline V gene. This CDR3 has 12 amino acids. The CDR3 coding sequence is TGTGCCAGCAGCTTAGTTGGTTACGAGCAGTACTTC. This encodes CASSLVGYEQYF.

This clonotype has just a few counts. With a much larger clone just one base away, this may be a read error. This chain links TRBV6-1 with TRBJ1-1, with a weak D call TRBD1 (5 bases). The CDR3 runs to 13 residues. V gave up 6 bases and J gave up 1 base, with 9 bases separating them. CDR1 is MNHNS and CDR2 is SASEGT in the germline V gene. This CDR3 reads CASRARENTEAFF. DNA for the CDR3: TGTGCCAGCAGGGCCAGGGAGAACACTGAAGCTTTCTTT.

Ten or more counts support this clonotype. The J gene is TRBJ2-1, the V gene TRBV11-2; D possibly corresponds to TRBD2 (6 bases). This CDR3 has 14 amino acids. V was clipped by 2 bases and J by 5 bases, with 10 bases between them. The germline CDR1 and CDR2 sequences are SGHAT and FQNNGV. For the CDR3, the DNA is TGTGCCAGCAGCTTAATGGGGAGGAACAATGAGCAGTTCTTC. The encoded protein is CASSLMGRNNEQFF.

This clonotype was detected only once. Being one base from a much bigger clone, this may be a read error. V and J are TRBV28 and TRBJ1-2; TRBD1 matches 10 bases. The CDR3 extends over 13 amino acids. Germline CDR1 reads MDHEN; CDR2 reads SYDVKM. The CDR3 loop is CTSSSGQGHGYTF. The CDR3 region has the DNA TGTACCAGCAGTTCGGGACAGGGGCATGGCTACACCTTC.

This clonotype was counted many times. The chain employs TRBV12-3 or TRBV12-4 and TRBJ2-3; D is undetermined. The CDR3 loop spans 11 amino acids. V shed 6 bases and J shed 6 bases, with 7 bases lying between them. CDR3 nucleotides: TGTGCCAGCAGGGGTTTTGATACGCAGTATTTT. Residues: CASRGFDTQYF.

Of note for this clonotype: Lacking the conserved final phenylalanine or tryptophan, this CDR3 likely reflects a read error. J is TRBJ2-1 and V is TRBV27; D gene uncertain. The germline V and J ends were trimmed by 6 bases and 3 bases, with 3 bases remaining between them. Germline CDR1 and CDR2: MNHEY and SMNVEV (reference sequence). The CDR3 consists of 11 residues. CDR3 protein: CASRNYNEQFC. In nucleotides, the CDR3 is TGTGCCAGCAGGAACTACAATGAGCAGTTCTGC.

The rearrangement links TRBV5-1 to TRBJ2-3, with 10 bases that match TRBD2. Germline V lookup: CDR1 SGHRS, CDR2 YFSETQ. The CDR3 loop spans 16 amino acids. The V gene end was trimmed by 2 bases and the J gene end by 6 bases; junction bases not matched to a gene: 9. The CDR3 nucleotides are TGCGCCAGCAGCTTAAATGGACTAGCGGTAAGGGATACGCAGTATTTT. This sequence encodes CASSLNGLAVRDTQYF.

The sample holds many counts of this clonotype. Being one base from a much bigger clone, this may be a read error. The chain is built from TRBV12-3 or TRBV12-4 and TRBJ2-5; possible D gene TRBD2, 6 bases. This CDR3 has 13 residues. V dropped 2 bases and J dropped 11 bases, with 15 bases sitting between them. CDR3 protein: CASSLRRAAEQYF. In DNA, the CDR3 is TGTGCCAGCAGTTTACGGAGGGCCGCTGAGCAGTACTTC.